These T cell receptor beta chains were read from a single sample in a study of blood T cell repertoires in COVID-19. TCRdb's copy holds only in-frame clones and misses some; the assay was immunoSEQ multiplex PCR. The sample has more than 95,000 clones, around 87% seen once. Specimen: peripheral blood. These receptors were collected from a man between 50 and 59 years old with acute or convalescent COVID-19. Both conserved end residues are part of each CDR3. Each record gives: J gene, clone size, D gene, V gene, CDR3 DNA, CDR3 protein. The D gene is left open where the match is weak. The listing skips clone size in some rows; elsewhere it reads once, few, many or a size class.

TRBJ2-5 | - | - | TRBV10-3 | TGTGCCATCAGTGCCAATGGGGGGGCTCTCCGGAAAGAGACCCAGTACTTC | CAISANGGALRKETQYF
TRBJ2-2 | once | TRBD1 | TRBV12-5 | TGTGCTAGTGGGACAGGGGTAACCGGGGAGCTGTTTTTT | CASGTGVTGELFF
TRBJ2-1 | - | TRBD1 | TRBV7-9 | TGTGCCAGCAGCTCCCACCGGGACAGGGAACATGAGCAGTTCTTC | CASSSHRDREHEQFF
TRBJ1-2 | - | TRBD1 | TRBV3-1/TRBV3-2 | TGTGCCAGCAGCCCGAAGGAGACAGGGCTATCTGGCTACACCTTC | CASSPKETGLSGYTF
TRBJ1-1 | - | - | TRBV9 | TGTGCCAGCAACTTAGGACGGACTTCGGAAGCTTTCTTT | CASNLGRTSEAFF
TRBJ2-1 | - | TRBD2 | TRBV6-4 | TGTGCCAGCAGTGTGGGACTAGCGGGAGGACACAATGAGCAGTTCTTC | CASSVGLAGGHNEQFF
TRBJ1-2 | - | - | TRBV25-1 | TGTGCCAGCAGTGAAGTCGGTGGCTACACCTTC | CASSEVGGYTF
TRBJ2-1 | once | TRBD1 | TRBV4-1 | TGCGCCAGCAGCCAGACCCCGGGACAGGGGGAAACCTACAATGAGCAGTTCTTC | CASSQTPGQGETYNEQFF
TRBJ2-1 | - | TRBD2 | TRBV23-1 | TGCGCCAGCAGTCAAGTTAGACTAGCGGGTCGTTACAATGAGCAGTTCTTC | CASSQVRLAGRYNEQFF
TRBJ1-1 | - | - | TRBV6-1 | TGTGCCAGCAGTGATTTGTGGGGAGGCTCAGCTTTCTTT | CASSDLWGGSAFF
TRBJ2-1 | - | TRBD2 | TRBV29-1 | TGCAGCGTTGAGCGACTAGCGGGAGGGCCGGGCAATGAGCAGTTCTTC | CSVERLAGGPGNEQFF
TRBJ2-3 | - | TRBD2 | TRBV15 | TGTGCCACCAGCAGACCATGGCAGGGACTAGCGGGAGGGACAGATACGCAGTATTTT | CATSRPWQGLAGGTDTQYF
TRBJ2-7 | - | - | TRBV5-1 | TGCGCCAGCAGCTTGGCGGGGGGACAAATCCGCGAGCAGTACTTC | CASSLAGGQIREQYF
TRBJ2-3 | - | - | TRBV6-2/TRBV6-3 | TGTGCCAGCAGTTCCGAAGGAATGCTAGCGTTAACAGATACGCAGTATTTT | CASSSEGMLALTDTQYF
TRBJ2-5 | - | TRBD2 | TRBV5-1 | TGCGCCAGCAGCGGAGGCAGACTAGCGGGAGTTGAGACCCAGTACTTC | CASSGGRLAGVETQYF
TRBJ1-2 | - | TRBD1 | TRBV29-1 | TGCAGCGTTGAGAGGACAGGGACTAACTATGGCTACACCTTC | CSVERTGTNYGYTF
TRBJ1-3 | - | - | TRBV6-5 | TGTGCCAGCGCCGGGGGGGGGACTGGAAACACCATATATTTT | CASAGGGTGNTIYF
TRBJ1-1 | medium-sized | - | TRBV18 | TGTGCCAGCTCATCCGAAATAGACACTGAAGCTTTCTTT | CASSSEIDTEAFF
TRBJ2-7 | - | TRBD2 | TRBV11-3 | TGTGCCAGCAGCCTGACCCGCCGTAGACTAGCGGGAGTTTTCTACGAGCAGTACTTC | CASSLTRRRLAGVFYEQYF
TRBJ2-1 | - | - | TRBV12-5 | TGTGCTAGTGGTTTGTCACGGGGGTACAATGAGCAGTTCTTC | CASGLSRGYNEQFF
TRBJ2-7 | once | TRBD2 | TRBV6-1 | TGTGCCAGCAGTGACCTGGGACTAGCGGGGAACTACGAGCAGTACTTC | CASSDLGLAGNYEQYF
TRBJ2-1 | - | TRBD2 | TRBV19 | TGTGCCAGTAGTAGGACTAGCGGGATGGGGGGCGACAATGAGCAGTTCTTC | CASSRTSGMGGDNEQFF
TRBJ2-7 | - | - | TRBV2 | TGTGCCAGCAATTGGGAGACTAGAGCCCCGGAGCAGTACTTC | CASNWETRAPEQYF
TRBJ1-6 | - | TRBD1 | TRBV5-6 | TGTGCCAGCAGCCTCGGGACAGGGCAATCACCCCTCCACTTT | CASSLGTGQSPLHF
TRBJ2-1 | few | - | TRBV6-5 | TGTGCCAGCAGAGCCAGCGGGTCCTACAATGAGCAGTTCTTC | CASRASGSYNEQFF
TRBJ2-2 | - | - | TRBV25-1 | TGTGCCAGCAGTGGAACCCAAGGGGCAGGGACCGGGGAGCTGTTTTTT | CASSGTQGAGTGELFF
TRBJ2-5 | - | - | TRBV7-8 | TGTGCCAGCAGCTTTGGTGGGACACAGAAAGAGACCCAGTACTTC | CASSFGGTQKETQYF
TRBJ1-1 | - | - | TRBV5-1 | TGCGCCAGCAGCACTCCGGCCCCCGGGACACAAGCTTTCTTT | CASSTPAPGTQAFF
TRBJ1-6 | - | - | TRBV9 | TGTGCCAGCAGCGACGGGATAGGGGGGGCCCTCCACTTT | CASSDGIGGALHF
TRBJ2-3 | - | TRBD1 | TRBV28 | TGTGCCAGCAGGGTCCCGGGACAGGGAAAGCGGACAGATACGCAGTATTTT | CASRVPGQGKRTDTQYF
TRBJ2-1 | - | TRBD2 | TRBV14 | TGTGCCAGCAGCCTCCGACTAGCGGGTATACAAAGCTCCTACAATGAGCAGTTCTTC | CASSLRLAGIQSSYNEQFF
TRBJ1-6 | once | - | TRBV9 | TGTGCCAGCAGCGTAGACGGTGCTATTTCACCCCTCCACTTT | CASSVDGAISPLHF
TRBJ2-7 | - | TRBD2 | TRBV6-5 | TGTGCCAGCAGTCCTAGCGGAGGGTTAGGCGAGCAGTACTTC | CASSPSGGLGEQYF